The clone carrying this T cell receptor (beta chain) was seen repeatedly, ten times or more. What it binds is unknown. The read finishes 3 residues shy of the CDR3 end, and the germline J gene is used to complete it. This sample is drawn from a study of T cell clonality in common variable immunodeficiency. The CDR3 contains 15 residues. Germline CDR1 and CDR2: SGHTA and FQGNSA. Trimming removed 0 bases from V and 1 base from J; junction bases left unmatched: 2. Produced via immunoSEQ multiplex PCR; TCRdb's table is partial and in-frame only. Observed in the sample are tens of thousands of clones, none of them singletons. Findings and caveats of the study: CVID subjects showed higher TCRbeta clonality than healthy controls.

The chain uses TRBV7-2 and TRBJ2-7; 8 bases align to TRBD1. This TCR was sampled from a person aged 18-70 years in good health. The sequencing input was peripheral blood mononuclear cells. CDR3 protein: CASSLAGQGSYEQYF. CDR3 DNA, as far as it was read: TGTGCCAGCAGCTTAGCAGGACAGGGATCCTACGAG.